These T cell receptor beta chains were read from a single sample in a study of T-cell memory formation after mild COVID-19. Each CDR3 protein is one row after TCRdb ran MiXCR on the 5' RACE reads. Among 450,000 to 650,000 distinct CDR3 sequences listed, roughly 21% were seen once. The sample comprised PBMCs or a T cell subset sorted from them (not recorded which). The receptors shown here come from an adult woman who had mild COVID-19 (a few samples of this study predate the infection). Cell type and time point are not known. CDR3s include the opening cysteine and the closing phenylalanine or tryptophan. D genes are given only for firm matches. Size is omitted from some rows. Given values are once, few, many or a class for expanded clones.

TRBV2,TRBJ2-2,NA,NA,TGTGCCAGCAGAAAACGTGCCGGGGACGGGACGGCCGGGGAGCTGTTTTTT,CASRKRAGDGTAGELFF
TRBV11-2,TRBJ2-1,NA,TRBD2,TGTGCCACCTCGGCGGCGGGAGGAATCTACAATGAGCAGTTCTTC,CATSAAGGIYNEQFF
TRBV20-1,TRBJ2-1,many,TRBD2,TGCAGTGCTCAGGCAGCGGGAGGGCCGTACAATGAGCAGTTCTTC,CSAQAAGGPYNEQFF
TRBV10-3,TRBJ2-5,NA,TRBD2,TGTGCCATTTCTAGCGGAGCCGGAGGAGAGACCCAGTACTTC,CAISSGAGGETQYF
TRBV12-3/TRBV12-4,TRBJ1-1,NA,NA,TGTGCCAGCAGTTTTAGGGCACGGGCTTTCTTT,CASSFRARAFF
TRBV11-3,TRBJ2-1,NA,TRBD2,TGTGCCAGCAGCGAAACTAGCGGGAGAGCGAATGAGCAGTTCTTC,CASSETSGRANEQFF
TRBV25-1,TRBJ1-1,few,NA,TGTGCCAGCAGGAGGGAGGCGAACACTGAAGCTTTCTTT,CASRREANTEAFF
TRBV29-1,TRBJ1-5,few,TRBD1,TGCAGCGCTGAGGACAGGGGGAATCAGCCCCAGCATTTT,CSAEDRGNQPQHF
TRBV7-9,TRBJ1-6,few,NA,TGTGCCAGCAGCTTAGACCGATGGCTGGGGGGGAATTCACCCCTCCACTTT,CASSLDRWLGGNSPLHF
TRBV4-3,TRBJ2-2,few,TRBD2,TGCGCCAGCAGCCAAGGCAGCGGGAGGGCTTCCGGGGAGCTGTTTTTT,CASSQGSGRASGELFF
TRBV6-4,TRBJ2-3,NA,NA,TGTGCCAGCAGTGATGGGACAGATACGCAGTATTTT,CASSDGTDTQYF
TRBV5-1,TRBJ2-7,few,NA,TGCGCCAGCAGCTTGGGACAGAACTCCCCGCAGTACTTC,CASSLGQNSPQYF
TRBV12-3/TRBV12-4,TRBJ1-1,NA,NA,TGTGCCAGCAGTTTAGGTACGCAAATCACTGAAGCTTTCTTT,CASSLGTQITEAFF
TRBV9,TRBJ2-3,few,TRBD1,TGTGCCAGCAGCTTGCGGACAGGTCCCGTTTCCACAGATACGCAGTATTTT,CASSLRTGPVSTDTQYF
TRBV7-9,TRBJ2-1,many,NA,TGTGCCAGCAGCTGGGCCCGGGATAGCGGTAGACTGGTAGGTAATGAGCAGTTCTTC,CASSWARDSGRLVGNEQFF
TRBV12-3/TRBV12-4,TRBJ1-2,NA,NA,TGTGCCAGCACCTCCGTCCTAGACAGAGCTAACTATGGCTACACCTTC,CASTSVLDRANYGYTF
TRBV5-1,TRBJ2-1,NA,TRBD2,TGCGCCAGCAGCGTACAGACTAGCGGGGGGAGGAATGAGCAGTTCTTC,CASSVQTSGGRNEQFF
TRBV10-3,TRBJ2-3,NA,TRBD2,TGTGCCTCAGGGACTAGTCTGAACTCCAATACGCAGTATTTT,CASGTSLNSNTQYF
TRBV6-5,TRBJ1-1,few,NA,TGTGCCAGCAGTTTAGGTGCGCTAAGCACTGAAGCTTTCTTT,CASSLGALSTEAFF
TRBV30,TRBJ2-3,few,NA,TGTGCCTGGAGTCACGGGGTGGCAGATACGCAGTATTTT,CAWSHGVADTQYF
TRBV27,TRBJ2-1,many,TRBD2,TGTGCCAGCAGTTTGGGGCTAGCGGGAGGGTCGAACAATGAGCAGTTCTTC,CASSLGLAGGSNNEQFF
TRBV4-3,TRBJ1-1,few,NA,TGCGCCAGCAGCCAATCGTCAGGGCGCGGGCCTGAAGCTTTCTTT,CASSQSSGRGPEAFF
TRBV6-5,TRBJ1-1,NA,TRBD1,TGTGCCAGCAGTTACGGACAGGCGAGAGCAACTGAAGCTTTCTTT,CASSYGQARATEAFF
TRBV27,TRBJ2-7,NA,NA,TGTGCCAGCAGTTTATTCGGCGAAACCTACGAGCAGTACTTC,CASSLFGETYEQYF
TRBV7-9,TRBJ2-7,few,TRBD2,TGTGCCAGCAGCTCCTTCGCAAGCGGGAGGGCCTACGAGCAGTACTTC,CASSSFASGRAYEQYF
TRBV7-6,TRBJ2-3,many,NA,TGTGCCAGCAGCCGGAGCACGGGTTTCACAGATACGCAGTATTTT,CASSRSTGFTDTQYF
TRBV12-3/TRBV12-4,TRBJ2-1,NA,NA,TGTGCCAGCAGTCCGTGGACCGGAGAGCAGTTCTTC,CASSPWTGEQFF
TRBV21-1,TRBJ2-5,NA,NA,TGTGCCAGCAGCAAAGGTGGATCGGAGACCCAGTACTTC,CASSKGGSETQYF
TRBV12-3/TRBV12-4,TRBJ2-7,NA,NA,TGTGCCAGCAGTTTAGCCTGGACAACTTACGAGCAGTACTTC,CASSLAWTTYEQYF
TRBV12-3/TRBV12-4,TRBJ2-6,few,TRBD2,TGTGCCAGCAGACCCTCCGGGGGGGGCCTTGGCTCTGGGGCCAACGTCCTGACTTTC,CASRPSGGGLGSGANVLTF
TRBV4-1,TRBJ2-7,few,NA,TGCGCCAGCAGCCAAGGGGGGGAATCCTACGAGCAGTACTTC,CASSQGGESYEQYF
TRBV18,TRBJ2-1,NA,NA,TGTGCCAGCTCACCAGTGGCAACGATCTCCTACAATGAGCAGTTCTTC,CASSPVATISYNEQFF
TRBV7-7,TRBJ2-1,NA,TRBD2,TGTGCTAGCAGCTTTTCCCTAGCGGGAGAAAATGAGCAGTTCTTC,CASSFSLAGENEQFF
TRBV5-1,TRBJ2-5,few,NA,TGCGCCAGCAGCTTGGCCCTCGTCAAAGAGACCCAGTACTTC,CASSLALVKETQYF
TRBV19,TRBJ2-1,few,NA,TGTGCCAGTAGTATAGGCAGCTACAATGAGCAGTTCTTC,CASSIGSYNEQFF
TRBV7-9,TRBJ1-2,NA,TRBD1,TGTGCCAGCAGCTCAGACAGGGTATCTAACTATGGCTACACCTTC,CASSSDRVSNYGYTF
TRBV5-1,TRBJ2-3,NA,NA,TGCGCCAGCAGCTTTCAGGGAGACGGCACAGATACGCAGTATTTT,CASSFQGDGTDTQYF
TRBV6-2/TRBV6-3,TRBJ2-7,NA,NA,TGTGCCAGCAGTCCAACCAACCGACTAGCCTACGAGCAGTACTTC,CASSPTNRLAYEQYF
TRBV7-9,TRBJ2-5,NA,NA,TGTGCCAGCAGCGTGCAGGGACGCCCTGGGGGAGAGACCCAGTACTTC,CASSVQGRPGGETQYF
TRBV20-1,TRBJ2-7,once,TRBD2,TGCAGTGCGCGACCGGGACTAGCGGGATCCTACGAGCAGTACTTC,CSARPGLAGSYEQYF
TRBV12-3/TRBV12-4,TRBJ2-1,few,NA,TGTGCCAGCAGTGAAAGGAACAATGAGCAGTTCTTC,CASSERNNEQFF
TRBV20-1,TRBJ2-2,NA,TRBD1,TGCAGTGCTAGAAGTTCTGGGACAGGGCTCGCCGGGGAGCTGTTTTTT,CSARSSGTGLAGELFF
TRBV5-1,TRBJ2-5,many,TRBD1,TGCGCCAGCAGCTTGATGGGGCAGGGGGCGAGGGAGACCCAGTACTTC,CASSLMGQGARETQYF